Following are 12 T cell receptor beta chains from one sample sequenced in a study of blood T cell repertoires in COVID-19. TCRdb keeps only in-frame clones here, not all; method: immunoSEQ multiplex PCR. The repertoire holds 65,000 to 90,000 clones, with about four fifths as singletons. Sequencing used peripheral blood. All receptors come from a man aged 55 to 69 with acute or convalescent COVID-19.

This chain links TRBV7-8 with TRBJ2-3; unclear D gene. Trimming took 5 bases from V and 7 from J, leaving 7 bases between them. This CDR3 contains 11 residues. CDR1 and CDR2 from the germline V gene are SGHVS and FQNEAQ. This CDR3 reads CASSRDNTQYF. The CDR3 bases are TGTGCCAGCAGCCGTGACAATACGCAGTATTTT.

This clone was counted a few times. V is TRBV6-2 or TRBV6-3 and J is TRBJ1-1, with 7 bases lining up with TRBD1. V lost 6 bases, J lost 6 bases, and 10 bases stayed unmatched. The CDR3 runs to 14 residues. Per germline, CDR1 MNHEY and CDR2 SVGEGT. The CDR3 reads CASSQTGLIAEAFF. Written as DNA, the CDR3 is TGTGCCAGCAGCCAGACAGGGTTAATCGCTGAAGCTTTCTTT.

The J gene is TRBJ1-2, the V gene TRBV6-5, with D possibly being TRBD1 (6 bases). Germline-derived CDR1 and CDR2 are MNHEY and SVGAGI. This CDR3 is built from 13 residues. The V end was cut by 6 bases, the J end by 4 bases, with 12 bases between. CDR3 protein: CASRDTGIYGYTF. In nucleotides, the CDR3 is TGTGCCAGCAGGGATACAGGGATCTATGGCTACACCTTC.

The sample holds one count of this clone. The chain recombines TRBV6-5 with TRBJ2-4; TRBD2 might be the D (6 bases). This CDR3 comprises 14 residues. V dropped 6 bases and J dropped 8 bases, with 17 bases sitting between them. CDR1 MNHEY and CDR2 SVGAGI come from the germline V gene. Written as DNA, the CDR3 is TGTGCCAGCAGCACCCGGGACTCCGGGGACATTCAGTACTTC. Translated: CASSTRDSGDIQYF.

This chain links TRBV2 with TRBJ1-6; 10 nucleotides match TRBD1. V lost 6 bases, J lost 10 bases, and 12 bases stayed unmatched. CDR3 length equals 16 residues. Per the germline V gene, CDR1 is SNHLY and CDR2 is FYNNEI. The CDR3 is CASSRNEGTGVSPLHF. The DNA of the CDR3 is TGTGCCAGCAGCCGAAACGAAGGGACAGGGGTCTCACCCCTCCACTTT.

This clone was recorded a few times. The chain has TRBV24-1 and TRBJ2-1; TRBD2 agrees at 13 bases. The germline gives CDR1 KGHDR, CDR2 SFDVKD. J lost 6 bases, V lost 5 bases, and 6 bases had no gene match. This CDR3 contains 16 residues. CDR3 in DNA: TGTGCCACCAGTGGCCCGGGACTAGCGGGGCGCAATGAGCAGTTCTTC. This codes for CATSGPGLAGRNEQFF.

The chain links TRBV6-2 or TRBV6-3 to TRBJ1-1, with a possible D match to TRBD1 (5 bases). This CDR3 is built from 13 residues. Germline V lookup: CDR1 MNHEY, CDR2 SVGEGT. The V gene lost 6 bases and the J gene lost 5 bases, with 13 bases spanning the gap. The CDR3 coding sequence is TGTGCCAGCAGCTCAGGGTGGATTACTGAAGCTTTCTTT. This translates into CASSSGWITEAFF.

V usage is TRBV9 and J usage is TRBJ2-7; D uncertain. The CDR3 extends over 15 amino acids. Deletions cut 2 bases from V and 2 bases from J, with 14 bases between. Per the germline V gene, CDR1 is SGDLS and CDR2 is YYNGEE. In DNA form, the CDR3 reads TGTGCCAGCAGCGTCAACATGGGCCCTACCTACGAGCAGTACTTC. Translating gives CASSVNMGPTYEQYF.

The chain joins TRBV24-1 to TRBJ2-2; 9 bases agree with TRBD2. This CDR3 region has 15 residues. V was pared by 4 bases and J by 5 bases, with 4 bases of the junction left unmatched. CDR1 and CDR2 (germline): KGHDR, SFDVKD. CDR3 nucleotide sequence: TGTGCCACCAGTGACCCTAGCGGGATGACCGGGGAGCTGTTTTTT. Protein product: CATSDPSGMTGELFF.

The chain recombines TRBV5-5 with TRBJ2-2, with D possibly TRBD1 on 6 matching bases. Germline CDR1 SGHKS, CDR2 YYEKEE (reference sequence). V lost 3 bases, J lost 1 base, and 13 bases lay in between. The CDR3 length is 16 residues. The CDR3, as DNA: TGTGCCAGCAGCTCAGGACAGCTCTTGAACACCGGGGAGCTGTTTTTT. This encodes CASSSGQLLNTGELFF.

The CDR3 spells CASSLDSSYNSPLHF. CDR3 in DNA: TGTGCCAGCAGCTTAGACAGCTCCTATAATTCACCCCTCCACTTT. V usage is TRBV7-2 and J usage is TRBJ1-6; the D is unclear. Germline V CDR1 and CDR2: SGHTA, FQGNSA. The length of the CDR3 is 15 residues. Between the trimmed V and J ends, which lost 1 base and 0 bases, there was a span of 4 bases.

This rearrangement joins TRBV18 to TRBJ2-7; a weak D match, TRBD1 (6 bases). The V end lost 1 base, the J end lost 1 base, and 14 bases lay between the germline ends. Germline lookup yields CDR1 KGHSH and CDR2 LQKENI. There are 16 residues in the CDR3. The CDR3 coding sequence is TGTGCCAGCTCACCACGGGGGCAAGGAATTTCCTACGAGCAGTACTTC. It is translated as CASSPRGQGISYEQYF.